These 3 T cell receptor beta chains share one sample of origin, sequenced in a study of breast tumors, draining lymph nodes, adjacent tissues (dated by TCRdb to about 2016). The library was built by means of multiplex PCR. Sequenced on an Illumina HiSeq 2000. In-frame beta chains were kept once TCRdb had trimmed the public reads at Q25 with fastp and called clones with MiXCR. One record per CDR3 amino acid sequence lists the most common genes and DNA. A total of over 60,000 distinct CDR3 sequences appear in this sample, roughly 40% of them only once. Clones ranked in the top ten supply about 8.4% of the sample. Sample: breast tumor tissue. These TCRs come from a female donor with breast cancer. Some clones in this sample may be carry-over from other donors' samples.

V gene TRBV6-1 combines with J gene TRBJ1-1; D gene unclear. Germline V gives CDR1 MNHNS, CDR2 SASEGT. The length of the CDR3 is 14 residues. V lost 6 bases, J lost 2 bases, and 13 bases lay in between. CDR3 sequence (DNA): TGTGCCAGCAGATGGTTATGGGGTAACACTGAAGCTTTCTTT. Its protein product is CASRWLWGNTEAFF.

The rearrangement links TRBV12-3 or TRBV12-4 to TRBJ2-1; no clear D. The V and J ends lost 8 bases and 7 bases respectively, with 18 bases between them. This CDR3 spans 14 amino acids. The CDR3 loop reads CASARADRLNEQFF. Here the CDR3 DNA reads TGTGCCAGCGCTAGGGCGGACCGGCTAAATGAGCAGTTCTTC.

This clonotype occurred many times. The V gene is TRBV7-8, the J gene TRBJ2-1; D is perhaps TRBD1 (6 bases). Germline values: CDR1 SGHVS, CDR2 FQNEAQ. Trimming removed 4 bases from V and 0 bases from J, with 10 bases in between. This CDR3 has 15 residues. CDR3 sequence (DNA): TGTGCCAGCAGCTCCACGGACAGCTCCTACAATGAGCAGTTCTTC. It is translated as CASSSTDSSYNEQFF.